Listed below are T cell receptor beta chains from one sample, sequenced in a study of beta chain features in type 1 diabetes. Clones were sequenced by immunoSEQ multiplex PCR, and TCRdb holds only the in-frame ones, with some missing. The sample includes some 350,000 clones, around 9.6% of them seen just once. The sequencing sample was made of central memory CD4+ T cells from blood. The receptors originated from a man younger than 45 with type 1 diabetes. Each CDR3 is given with its conserved first and last residue. D genes are given only for firm matches. Clone size is stated in some rows and not others, as once, few, many or a class when expanded.

15	TRBJ2-1	NA	TRBD2	TRBV7-2	TGTGCCAGCAGCTCACGAGCGGGAGGACGACATGAGCAGTTCTTC	CASSSRAGGRHEQFF
17	TRBJ2-7	few	NA	TRBV9	TGTGCCAGCAGCGTAGGGAGCGGACTAGGGGGCCGCTACGAGCAGTACTTC	CASSVGSGLGGRYEQYF
14	TRBJ1-1	few	NA	TRBV11-2	TGTGCCAGCAGCTTAGAGCTTGTCGACACTGAAGCTTTCTTT	CASSLELVDTEAFF
14	TRBJ2-2	once	NA	TRBV11-3	TGTGCCAGCAGCCCATCTCGCAACACCGGGGAGCTGTTTTTT	CASSPSRNTGELFF
15	TRBJ1-4	many	NA	TRBV30	TGTGCCTGGAGTGTAGGGCAGGTGCGGTCCGGGCAACTGTTTTTT	CAWSVGQVRSGQLFF
16	TRBJ1-6	NA	NA	TRBV2	TGTGCCAGCAGTGAAGCGGGATGGGTTAATAATTCACCCCTCCACTTT	CASSEAGWVNNSPLHF
15	TRBJ1-4	few	TRBD1	TRBV6-6	TGTGCCAGCAGTTACCCCGGGACAGGGGATGAAAAACTGTTTTTT	CASSYPGTGDEKLFF
13	TRBJ1-2	NA	NA	TRBV6-6	TGTGCCATCACAACCGACCCCGGCTATGGCTACACCTTC	CAITTDPGYGYTF
18	TRBJ2-1	NA	TRBD1	TRBV9	TGTGCCAGCAGCCCTCGGAGGTGGTGGGGTCAGGGGGATAATGAGCAGTTCTTC	CASSPRRWWGQGDNEQFF
13	TRBJ2-7	few	NA	TRBV7-6	TGTGCCAGCAGCCCAAGAAGTGGAAACGAGCAGTACTTC	CASSPRSGNEQYF
12	TRBJ2-1	many	NA	TRBV7-2	TGTGCCAGCAGCTTAGGTCTCGACGAGCAGTTCTTC	CASSLGLDEQFF
13	TRBJ2-2	few	NA	TRBV5-1	TGCGCCAGCAGCCGGACAAACACCGGGGAGCTGTTTTTT	CASSRTNTGELFF
13	TRBJ1-1	NA	NA	TRBV6-1	TGTGCCAGCAGTGCCTTCCAAATCACTGAAGCTTTCTTT	CASSAFQITEAFF
13	TRBJ1-2	few	NA	TRBV28	TGTGCCGGATCAGGGTCGGCTTACTATGGCTACACCTTC	CAGSGSAYYGYTF
16	TRBJ2-2	NA	TRBD2	TRBV5-4	TGTGCCAGCAGCCCGGGGACTAGCGGAGACACCGGGGAGCTGTTTTTT	CASSPGTSGDTGELFF
15	TRBJ2-1	NA	NA	TRBV11-2	TGTGCCAGCAGCTTTACGGAGAACTCCTACAATGAGCAGTTCTTC	CASSFTENSYNEQFF
12	TRBJ2-7	few	NA	TRBV6-6	TGTGCCAGCCGGGGGCCCCTCTACGAGCAGTACTTC	CASRGPLYEQYF
16	TRBJ1-2	few	TRBD1	TRBV11-2	TGTGCCAGCAGACATTCCCGACAGGGAGAGAACTATGGCTACACCTTC	CASRHSRQGENYGYTF
14	TRBJ2-5	few	NA	TRBV7-2	TGTGCCAGCAGCTGGTCAACTGACACGGGGACCCAGTACTTC	CASSWSTDTGTQYF
16	TRBJ1-2	few	TRBD1	TRBV7-2	TGCGCCAGCAGCCCTCTAGGGACAGGGGATAACTATGGCTACACCTTC	CASSPLGTGDNYGYTF
15	TRBJ2-7	NA	TRBD1	TRBV27	TGTGCCAGCAGTCCTCGACAGGGCTGGGGCTACGAGCAGTACTTC	CASSPRQGWGYEQYF
11	TRBJ2-7	NA	NA	TRBV28	TGTGCCAGCAGTTCTGACCCAATATGGGACTTC	CASSSDPIWDF
17	TRBJ2-3	many	TRBD2	TRBV7-2	TGTGCCAGCAGCTTAGCTGTCGCGGGAGGGCCGACAGATACGCAGTATTTT	CASSLAVAGGPTDTQYF
14	TRBJ2-2	many	NA	TRBV7-2	TGTGCCAGCAGCTTTGGGGCGAGCACCGGGGAGCTGTTTTTT	CASSFGASTGELFF
14	TRBJ1-2	many	NA	TRBV5-1	TGCGCCAGCAGCTTGGACTCCAGGGGTGATGGCTACACCTTC	CASSLDSRGDGYTF
14	TRBJ2-1	NA	NA	TRBV7-3	TGTGCCAGCAGCTTCCGCCCAATAGGAAATGAGCAGTTCTTC	CASSFRPIGNEQFF
13	TRBJ1-1	few	NA	TRBV7-2	TGTGCCAGCAGCTACGACAGTAACACTGAAGCTTTCTTT	CASSYDSNTEAFF
14	TRBJ2-1	many	NA	TRBV7-2	TGTGCCAGCAGCTTAAATGCAGCCTACAATGAGCAGTTCTTC	CASSLNAAYNEQFF
14	TRBJ2-7	once	NA	TRBV6-5	TGTGCAAGCACAGACCCGCAGCCCCTCAAGGAGCAGTACTTC	CASTDPQPLKEQYF
14	TRBJ1-5	few	NA	TRBV19	TGTGCCACAAACAGGGAGGTCGGCAATCAGCCCCAGCATTTT	CATNREVGNQPQHF
15	TRBJ1-3	few	NA	TRBV5-1	TGCGCCAGCAGCTCAAGGGGGTCCCCAGGAAACACCATATATTTT	CASSSRGSPGNTIYF
12	TRBJ2-5	NA	NA	TRBV11-2	TGTGCCAGCGCCTACCAAGGGGAGACCCAGTACTTC	CASAYQGETQYF
15	TRBJ2-1	NA	TRBD1	TRBV6-5	TGTGCCAGCAGTTACATGGCAGGGGGCCGGAATGAGCAGTTCTTC	CASSYMAGGRNEQFF
12	TRBJ1-1	NA	NA	TRBV7-9	TGTGCCAGCAGCTTACAGCAGGGGTGGGCTTTCTTT	CASSLQQGWAFF
19	TRBJ2-1	NA	TRBD2	TRBV7-3	TGTGCCAGCAGCTTGTCGACCGGGACTAGCGCCTTTCGCGGGAATGAGCAGTTCTTC	CASSLSTGTSAFRGNEQFF
12	TRBJ1-2	many	NA	TRBV18	TGTGCCAGCTCCCCCGACCGGAATGGCTACACCTTC	CASSPDRNGYTF
18	TRBJ2-1	few	NA	TRBV7-9	TGTGCCAGCAGCTTAGGACTCTTGAGCGATGGGCCCTACAATGAGCAGTTCTTC	CASSLGLLSDGPYNEQFF
16	TRBJ2-1	NA	NA	TRBV5-6	TGTGCCAGCAGGAAGGGGTTGGGGGCCCTTTACAATGAGCAGTTCTTC	CASRKGLGALYNEQFF
17	TRBJ2-3	NA	NA	TRBV27	TGTGCCAGCAGTTTATTTGGGATCCCGGCTAGCACAGATACGCAGTATTTT	CASSLFGIPASTDTQYF
16	TRBJ1-4	few	TRBD1	TRBV7-9	TGTGCCAGCAGCTTAGACCAAGGACAGGGGAATGAAAAACTGTTTTTT	CASSLDQGQGNEKLFF
13	TRBJ2-7	few	NA	TRBV27	TGTGCCAGCAGTTTGTCCGGCTCCTACGAGCAGTACTTC	CASSLSGSYEQYF
14	TRBJ1-2	NA	TRBD1	TRBV27	TGTGCCAGCAGCGATCAGACAGGGAACTATGGCTACACCTTC	CASSDQTGNYGYTF
15	TRBJ1-2	NA	NA	TRBV4-2	TGTGCCAGCAGCCAAGATTTCTACAGGGACTATGGCTACACCTTC	CASSQDFYRDYGYTF